These 30 T cell receptor beta chains came from one sample sequenced in a study of blood T cell repertoires in COVID-19. TCRdb's table, derived via immunoSEQ multiplex PCR, lists solely in-frame clones and lacks some. This sample carries 200,000 to 250,000 clones, about four fifths of them seen once, and the ten largest clones take less than 3.5%. The sequencing sample was made of peripheral blood. All receptors derive from a woman aged 18-29 years with acute or convalescent COVID-19.

The chain is built from TRBV19 and TRBJ1-3; D may be TRBD1 (6 bases). The ends were cut back, 5 bases at V and 0 bases at J, with 14 bases in the middle. Looked up from germline, CDR1 is LNHDA and CDR2 is SQIVND (reference sequence). The CDR3 has 16 amino acids. CDR3 in amino acids: CASSGDTYASGNTIYF. The CDR3 DNA sequence: TGTGCCAGTAGTGGGGACACATATGCCTCTGGAAACACCATATATTTT.

The rearrangement uses TRBV6-2 or TRBV6-3 and TRBJ1-1, with D maybe TRBD1 (6 bases). The V gene lost 0 bases and the J gene lost 4 bases, with 9 bases spanning the gap. CDR1 is MNHEY, CDR2 SVGEGT, per germline. This CDR3 spans 14 amino acids. CDR3 protein: CASSYSGATTEAFF. CDR3 nucleotide sequence: TGTGCCAGCAGTTACTCGGGGGCAACCACTGAAGCTTTCTTT.

The rearrangement uses TRBV4-2 and TRBJ2-7; 9 bases map to TRBD1. The CDR3 spans 16 residues. Unmatched junction bases numbered 8, after V lost 1 base and J lost 4 bases. Germline V CDR1 and CDR2: LGHNA, YNFKEQ. The CDR3 here is CASSQVRTGANYEQYF. The CDR3 nucleotides read TGTGCCAGCAGCCAAGTGAGGACAGGGGCAAATTACGAGCAGTACTTC.

V is TRBV11-2 and J is TRBJ1-2; 9 bases are shared with TRBD1. The CDR3 contains 16 residues. V trimming: 4 bases; J trimming: 5 bases; junction bases outside the gene matches: 11. CDR1 SGHAT and CDR2 FQNNGV come from the germline V gene. The CDR3 spells CASSSLRDRASYGYTF. In DNA, the CDR3 is TGTGCCAGCAGCTCACTTCGGGACAGGGCGAGTTATGGCTACACCTTC. Based on the CDR3 plus reference TRBV11-2 and TRBJ1-2, the full variable domain is EAGVAQSPRYKIIEKRQSVAFWCNPISGHATLYWYQQILGQGPKLLIQFQNNGVVDDSQLPKDRFSAERLKGVDSTLKIQPAKLEDSAVYLCASSSLRDRASYGYTFGSGTRLTVV.

This chain links TRBV6-5 with TRBJ2-1, with 8 positions matching TRBD2. Germline V lookup: CDR1 MNHEY, CDR2 SVGAGI. The CDR3 is 16 residues long. V was clipped by 1 base and J by 4 bases; unmatched bases: 6. In nucleotides, the CDR3 is TGTGCCAGCAGTTACTTAGCGGGATCTACTTACAATGAGCAGTTCTTC. Its protein is CASSYLAGSTYNEQFF.

The chain joins TRBV4-3 to TRBJ2-7; 8 bases agree with TRBD2. Germline V gives CDR1 LGHNA, CDR2 YSLEER. The CDR3 is made up of 15 amino acids. The trim removed 4 bases at V and 1 base at J, leaving 6 bases unmatched. The CDR3 reads CASSPAGTSSYEQYF. CDR3 DNA: TGCGCCAGCAGCCCGGCCGGGACTAGTTCCTACGAGCAGTACTTC.

The chain couples TRBV14 to TRBJ2-7; D possibly corresponds to TRBD2 (5 bases). This CDR3 comprises 13 residues. Germline-derived CDR1 and CDR2 are SGHDN and FVKESK. Deletions cut 5 bases from V and 4 bases from J, with 12 bases between. DNA of the CDR3: TGTGCCAGCAGCAGGATAGCGTTTTACGAGCAGTACTTC. Protein sequence: CASSRIAFYEQYF. Full variable domain (remainder filled in from reference TRBV14 and TRBJ2-7): EAGVTQFPSHSVIEKGQTVTLRCDPISGHDNLYWYRRVMGKEIKFLLHFVKESKQDESGMPNNRFLAERTGGTYSTLKVQPAELEDSGVYFCASSRIAFYEQYFGPGTRLTVT.

The chain carries TRBV9 and TRBJ2-1, with D perhaps matching TRBD1 (5 bases). The germline V gene has CDR1 SGDLS and CDR2 YYNGEE. With 0 bases removed from V and 5 bases from J, the gap between germline ends came to 9 bases. There are 14 residues in the CDR3. The CDR3 loop is CASSVGQGNNEQFF. The DNA of the CDR3 is TGTGCCAGCAGCGTAGGTCAGGGAAACAATGAGCAGTTCTTC.

The gene calls are TRBV6-2 or TRBV6-3 and TRBJ1-2, with 12 bases lining up with TRBD1. CDR1 and CDR2 from the germline V gene are MNHEY and SVGEGT. The CDR3 is made up of 15 amino acids. With V trimmed by 4 bases and J by 5 bases, 5 bases remained unmatched. The CDR3 sequence is CASSSGTGGEYGYTF. The DNA of the CDR3 is TGTGCCAGCAGTTCCGGGACAGGGGGCGAATATGGCTACACCTTC.

This rearrangement joins TRBV28 to TRBJ2-7; 7 bases map to TRBD2. V lost 2 bases, J lost 1 base, and 5 bases stayed unmatched. Germline V CDR1 and CDR2: MDHEN, SYDVKM. This CDR3 has 15 amino acids. DNA for the CDR3: TGTGCCAGCAGTTTACTTGCTAGCGGTTCCTACGAGCAGTACTTC. This translates into CASSLLASGSYEQYF.

The chain is built from TRBV27 and TRBJ2-1, with no clear D. This CDR3 region has 16 residues. Trimming stripped 1 base from V and 0 bases from J, with 10 bases between. The germline V gene encodes CDR1 MNHEY and CDR2 SMNVEV (reference sequence). The CDR3 spells CASSLFALSSYNEQFF. DNA of the CDR3: TGTGCCAGCAGTTTATTCGCCCTAAGCTCCTACAATGAGCAGTTCTTC.

This rearrangement joins TRBV9 to TRBJ2-3; 10 nucleotides agree with TRBD2. Per germline, CDR1 SGDLS and CDR2 YYNGEE. The CDR3 has 15 residues. V was clipped by 2 bases and J by 6 bases; unmatched bases: 6. The CDR3 is CASSVHLAGADTQYF. The DNA for the CDR3 is TGTGCCAGCAGCGTTCATCTAGCGGGAGCCGATACGCAGTATTTT.

The V and J genes are TRBV9 and TRBJ2-1; 12 nucleotides agree with TRBD2. Germline CDR1 SGDLS, CDR2 YYNGEE. Trimming removed 4 bases from V and 2 bases from J; junction bases left unmatched: 10. CDR3 length: 18 amino acids. The chain's CDR3 is CASSKRLAGVGTYNEQFF. The CDR3 DNA reads TGTGCCAGCAGCAAAAGACTAGCGGGAGTTGGGACCTACAATGAGCAGTTCTTC.

The chain links TRBV4-1 to TRBJ2-1, with D perhaps matching TRBD2 (5 bases). Per germline, CDR1 MGHRA and CDR2 YSYEKL. This CDR3 is built from 14 residues. V gave up 4 bases and J gave up 8 bases, with 15 bases separating them. The DNA for the CDR3 is TGCGCCAGCAGCCCGTCTACGGGGATCGATGAGCAGTTCTTC. Translation: CASSPSTGIDEQFF.

This clone was picked up one time. The chain combines TRBV5-4 with TRBJ2-7; 10 bases agree with TRBD1. The CDR3 is made up of 14 amino acids. The germline V gene encodes CDR1 SGHNT and CDR2 YYREEE (reference sequence). J lost 6 bases, V lost 3 bases, and 6 bases had no gene match. The CDR3 DNA sequence: TGTGCCAGCAGCTGGGGACAGGGGAGCGGCGAGCAGTACTTC. Its protein product is CASSWGQGSGEQYF.

The gene calls are TRBV18 and TRBJ2-2, with D perhaps matching TRBD2 (6 bases). Trimming removed 2 bases at V and 6 bases at J, with 13 bases between. This CDR3 contains 15 residues. Germline V lookup: CDR1 KGHSH, CDR2 LQKENI. DNA of the CDR3: TGTGCCAGCTCACCATTTGTACGGGACTCCGGGGAGCTGTTTTTT. It is translated as CASSPFVRDSGELFF.

The chain uses TRBV19 and TRBJ2-7; TRBD2 matches 8 bases. This CDR3 comprises 16 residues. In germline, CDR1 is LNHDA, CDR2 SQIVND (reference sequence). With 5 bases clipped from V and 3 bases from J, the junction kept 12 bases outside the gene matches. The CDR3 sequence is CASSRDSSGRDYEQYF. The DNA for the CDR3 is TGTGCCAGTAGTCGGGATTCTAGCGGGCGGGACTACGAGCAGTACTTC.

This sequence joins TRBV29-1 and TRBJ2-1; D is possibly TRBD1 (7 bases). Germline V gives CDR1 SQVTM, CDR2 ANQGSEA. V was trimmed by 6 bases and J by 1 base, leaving 13 bases between them. This CDR3 contains 14 residues. The CDR3, as DNA: TGCAGCGTCGGAGGGGGCATTTCCTACAATGAGCAGTTCTTC. Residues: CSVGGGISYNEQFF.

V usage is TRBV20-1 and J usage is TRBJ2-7; 9 bases line up with TRBD2. The V segment lost 3 bases and the J segment 5 bases; nucleotides outside the gene matches: 20. This CDR3 has 18 residues. Germline values: CDR1 DFQATT, CDR2 SNEGSKA (reference sequence). The CDR3 nucleotides are TGCAGTGCTAGTAATCCTAGCGGGAAGGAAGGGGAGGAGCACGAGCAGTACTTC. Protein sequence: CSASNPSGKEGEEHEQYF.

The V gene is TRBV19, the J gene TRBJ1-1, with D possibly being TRBD1 (5 bases). CDR1 and CDR2 from the germline V gene are LNHDA and SQIVND (reference sequence). The V end lost 8 bases, the J end lost 4 bases, and 17 bases lay between the germline ends. The CDR3 extends over 14 amino acids. CDR3 region: CASQKIGGGTEAFF. The CDR3 DNA follows: TGTGCCAGTCAGAAAATTGGGGGAGGCACTGAAGCTTTCTTT.

The genes are TRBV6-5 and TRBJ2-7, with a weak D call TRBD2 (5 bases). CDR3 length: 14 residues. Trimming took off 0 bases at V and 4 bases at J, with 10 bases between the two ends. The V gene's germline CDR1 is MNHEY and CDR2 SVGAGI. The CDR3 bases are TGTGCCAGCAGTTACTCGGATCGCGGGTACGAGCAGTACTTC. It is translated as CASSYSDRGYEQYF.

The chain has TRBV6-6 and TRBJ2-7; D may be TRBD2 (6 bases). The length of the CDR3 is 15 residues. In germline, CDR1 is MNHNY, CDR2 SVGAGI (reference sequence). Trimming cost V 5 bases and J 2 bases, with 16 bases left between them. The CDR3 DNA follows: TGTGCCAGCAGTGCCCGGGACTTCCCAACCTACGAGCAGTACTTC. Translation: CASSARDFPTYEQYF.

The rearrangement links TRBV7-2 to TRBJ1-5; D call uncertain. Germline assignment: CDR1 SGHTA and CDR2 FQGNSA. The CDR3 is made up of 13 amino acids. Trimming removed 3 bases at V and 7 bases at J, with 10 bases between. This CDR3 is CASSFGFGQPQHF. CDR3 bases: TGTGCCAGCAGCTTTGGGTTCGGGCAGCCCCAGCATTTT.

This chain connects TRBV10-3 to TRBJ2-1, with 10 positions matching TRBD2. This CDR3 comprises 12 residues. The V gene end was trimmed by 3 bases and the J gene end by 16 bases; junction bases not matched to a gene: 6. Per the germline V gene, CDR1 is ENHRY and CDR2 is SYGVKD. CDR3 nucleotide sequence: TGTGCCATCAGTGAAACCGGGACTAGCGTCTTCTTC. This encodes CAISETGTSVFF.

A few counts support this clone. The chain combines TRBV19 with TRBJ2-5, with TRBD1 matching 7 bases. The CDR3 is made up of 15 amino acids. Germline CDR1 and CDR2: LNHDA and SQIVND (reference sequence). V dropped 4 bases and J dropped 3; count of bases not matched to a gene: 8. The CDR3 region is CASSKGQHFEETQYF. The DNA for the CDR3 is TGTGCCAGTAGTAAGGGACAGCACTTCGAAGAGACCCAGTACTTC.

This chain joins TRBV7-2 and TRBJ2-5, with D uncertain. The germline V gene has CDR1 SGHTA and CDR2 FQGNSA. The CDR3 extends over 13 amino acids. With 0 bases removed from V and 1 base from J, the gap between germline ends came to 3 bases. DNA for the CDR3: TGTGCCAGCAGCTTAGCCCTCCAAGAGACCCAGTACTTC. It is translated as CASSLALQETQYF.

This chain connects TRBV19 to TRBJ2-6; 10 nucleotides line up with TRBD1. With V trimmed by 5 bases and J by 3 bases, 4 bases remained unmatched. CDR3 length: 16 amino acids. The germline gives CDR1 LNHDA, CDR2 SQIVND (reference sequence). For the CDR3, the DNA is TGTGCCAGTAGTGTGACAGGGGGCGGTGGGGCCAACGTCCTGACTTTC. This gives the protein CASSVTGGGGANVLTF.

In regard to this clone: The same CDR3 can be traced to other DNA sequences in this sample. The chain combines TRBV5-1 with TRBJ2-5; the D gene is possibly TRBD2 (6 bases). V was shortened by 0 bases and J by 2 bases, with 8 bases between the two germline ends. The CDR3 sequence is 14 residues long. Germline V lookup: CDR1 SGHRS, CDR2 YFSETQ. The CDR3 region is CASSLVGGQETQYF. CDR3 DNA: TGCGCCAGCAGCTTGGTCGGGGGACAAGAGACCCAGTACTTC.

The chain uses TRBV6-5 and TRBJ2-3, with TRBD1 identical over 7 bases. This CDR3 contains 16 residues. From germline, CDR1 is MNHEY and CDR2 SVGAGI. V lost 2 bases to trimming and J lost 3 bases; unmatched junction nucleotides: 8. Here the CDR3 reads CASSYGQGVRTDTQYF. The CDR3 DNA follows: TGTGCCAGCAGTTACGGGCAGGGGGTACGAACAGATACGCAGTATTTT.

The rearrangement uses TRBV19 and TRBJ2-1; 11 nucleotides align to TRBD1. The V and J ends lost 6 bases and 4 bases, in that order; junction bases with no gene match: 5. The germline gives CDR1 LNHDA, CDR2 SQIVND (reference sequence). CDR3 length: 15 amino acids. The CDR3 spells CASRPGQGVYNEQFF. The CDR3 DNA reads as TGTGCCAGTAGGCCGGGACAGGGGGTGTACAATGAGCAGTTCTTC. The full variable domain, completed using reference TRBV19 and TRBJ2-1, is DGGITQSPKYLFRKEGQNVTLSCEQNLNHDAMYWYRQDPGQGLRLIYYSQIVNDFQKGDIAEGYSVSREKKESFPLTVTSAQKNPTAFYLCASRPGQGVYNEQFFGPGTRLTVL.